This TCR beta chain was found in a study of T cell changes during pregnancy in multiple sclerosis (dated by TCRdb to the late 2010s). Study-level background: The study examined how the T cell repertoire changed over the course of pregnancy in women with multiple sclerosis.

About this clone: Which antigen it targets is not known. The sample holds no much larger clone one base away, and base qualities are not on file.

The protocol used for the library was the immunoSEQ multiplex PCR assay. In its TCRdb copy, this immuneACCESS table keeps in-frame sequences only and misses some clones. Where compared with another copy, unresolved V genes explain less than half of these, and the others have no known cause. The table for this sample lists more than 95,000 clones; 92% of them were counted only once. The top ten hold around 0.84% of the sample. The source was peripheral blood, collected after pregnancy. The origin of this receptor is a female donor with multiple sclerosis, enrolled in a pregnancy study.

This receptor carries the CDR3 CASSQAGRGDTEAFF. The DNA reads TGTGCCAGCAGCCAAGCCGGGAGAGGGGACACTGAAGCTTTCTTT. The rearrangement joined TRBV14 to TRBJ1-1; a tentative D match to TRBD1 spans 5 bases. The germline ends are 12 bases apart after V is trimmed by 1 base and J by 3 bases. CDR1 and CDR2, per the germline V gene, are SGHDN and FVKESK. The CDR3, from cysteine to phenylalanine, totals 15 residues. CDR3 DNA is the only sequence kept; it has 45 bases, read in frame from the first base.